The clone carrying this TCR beta chain was picked up a small number of times. Its antigen is unidentified. This entry is derived from a study of T cell repertoires in cytomegalovirus infection. Study-level results: Ex vivo, HLA-C-restricted CMV-specific TCR beta clonotypes prevailed over the rest of the response.

TCRdb fed the reads into MiXCR, producing one record per CDR3 protein. The sample lists some 940,000 distinct CDR3 sequences; around 29% were seen once. V lost 6 bases, J lost 5 bases, and 13 bases stayed unmatched. Germline CDR1 ENHRY, CDR2 SYGVKD. The CDR3 covers 15 residues. This rearrangement joins TRBV10-3 to TRBJ2-7, with 7 bases identical to TRBD1. This receptor was obtained from a human donor in good health (CMV status not recorded). Some clones in this sample may be carry-over from other donors' samples. This sample comprised cultured CD8+ T cells from PBMCs, obtained from culture after CMV antigen stimulation. Here the CDR3 reads CAIRPTGFIDDEQYF. The CDR3 region has the DNA TGTGCCATCAGGCCGACAGGGTTCATCGACGACGAGCAGTACTTC.